Each of the 27 T cell receptor beta chains below was sequenced from the same sample in a study of blood T cell repertoires in COVID-19. Sequencing used immunoSEQ multiplex PCR; TCRdb keeps in-frame clones, though not all of them. The sample yields hundreds of thousands of clones, 85% seen once. Source material: peripheral blood. The source is a man aged 50-60 years with active or convalescent COVID-19.

This chain uses TRBV12-5 with TRBJ1-1, with 7 bases matching TRBD1. V gave up 2 bases and J gave up 6 bases; unmatched junction bases: 21. The CDR3 is 19 amino acids. Germline-derived CDR1 and CDR2 are LGHNT and FRNRAP. The CDR3 sequence is CASGLRYGRDSQHQAEAFF. Here the CDR3 DNA reads TGTGCTAGTGGTTTGCGGTACGGAAGGGACAGCCAACACCAGGCTGAAGCTTTCTTT. Full variable domain (rest looked up from reference TRBV12-5 and TRBJ1-1): DARVTQTPRHKVTEMGQEVTMRCQPILGHNTVFWYRQTMMQGLELLAYFRNRAPLDDSGMPKDRFSAEMPDATLATLKIQPSEPRDSAVYFCASGLRYGRDSQHQAEAFFGQGTRLTVV.

This clone occurred once. V usage is TRBV9 and J usage is TRBJ1-3; TRBD1 agrees at 8 bases. Germline V gene sequence: CDR1 SGDLS, CDR2 YYNGEE. The CDR3 consists of 17 residues. V lost 2 bases, J lost 2 bases, and 9 bases stayed unmatched. CDR3 protein: CASSVDPGTGAGNTIYF. DNA of the CDR3: TGTGCCAGCAGCGTCGATCCCGGGACAGGAGCTGGAAACACCATATATTTT.

The gene calls are TRBV27 and TRBJ1-1; no definite D call. Germline CDR1 is MNHEY and CDR2 is SMNVEV (reference sequence). This CDR3 is 15 amino acids long. V dropped 4 bases and J dropped 1 base, with 13 bases sitting between them. The CDR3 DNA reads as TGTGCCAGCAGTTCCCTCGAGGCGCAGAACACTGAAGCTTTCTTT. This codes for CASSSLEAQNTEAFF.

The gene calls are TRBV6-5 and TRBJ1-1; D unresolved. Trimming stripped 8 bases from V and 1 base from J, with 17 bases between. The CDR3 loop spans 15 amino acids. Germline lookup yields CDR1 MNHEY and CDR2 SVGAGI. CDR3 nucleotides: TGTGCCAGCCTCGCTCGTGGAGAGGGGAACACTGAAGCTTTCTTT. Residues: CASLARGEGNTEAFF.

The J gene is TRBJ2-1, the V gene TRBV19; 7 bases are shared with TRBD2. The CDR3 length is 13 residues. CDR1 LNHDA and CDR2 SQIVND come from the germline V gene (reference sequence). With V trimmed by 10 bases and J by 0 bases, 3 bases remained unmatched. CDR3 sequence reads: CATRGSSYNEQFF. The CDR3 bases are TGTGCCACCCGCGGGAGCTCCTACAATGAGCAGTTCTTC.

In its sample, this clone was seen a few times. This sequence joins TRBV7-3 and TRBJ2-4, with D possibly being TRBD2 (6 bases). The V end was cut by 5 bases, the J end by 1 base, with 21 bases between. The germline CDR1 and CDR2 sequences are SGHTA and FQGTGA. The CDR3 is 18 residues long. The CDR3 bases are TGTGCCAGCAGCCTATTAGCGGTCGGTGGGGGTGCCAAAAACATTCAGTACTTC. This gives the protein CASSLLAVGGGAKNIQYF.

The rearrangement links TRBV3-1 (or the pseudogene TRBV3-2) to TRBJ1-6, with 7 bases that match TRBD1. The CDR3 is 13 residues long. The junction had 5 bases not matched to a gene; V was cut back by 3 bases and J by 12 bases. Germline V gene data show CDR1 as LGHDT and CDR2 as YNNKEL (reference sequence). This CDR3 is CASSQKGAKPLHF. DNA for the CDR3: TGTGCCAGCAGCCAGAAGGGGGCTAAACCCCTCCACTTT.

This sequence joins TRBV13 and TRBJ2-1, with D possibly matching TRBD2 (5 bases). Germline CDR1 PRHDT, CDR2 FYEKMQ (reference sequence). This CDR3 region has 16 residues. V was trimmed by 6 bases and J by 5 bases, leaving 20 bases between them. Here the CDR3 DNA reads TGTGCCAGCAGTCTCGGGGTCCCGGCTATCAACAATGAGCAGTTCTTC. Translated: CASSLGVPAINNEQFF.

This clone has a count of ten or more. V and J are TRBV30 and TRBJ1-5; 8 nucleotides match TRBD1. This CDR3 is 13 amino acids long. Germline CDR1 reads GTSNPN; CDR2 reads SVGIG (reference sequence). V was clipped by 7 bases and J by 4 bases; unmatched bases: 6. CDR3 amino acids: CASGQGRNQPQHF. Here the CDR3 DNA reads TGTGCCTCCGGACAGGGAAGGAATCAGCCCCAGCATTTT.

The rearrangement joins TRBV27 to TRBJ1-4; no clear D. V shed 6 bases and J shed 0 bases, with 11 bases lying between them. Germline lookup yields CDR1 MNHEY and CDR2 SMNVEV (reference sequence). CDR3 size: 15 residues. The CDR3 sequence is CASSLSTATNEKLFF. In DNA form, the CDR3 reads TGTGCCAGCAGCCTATCGACTGCAACTAATGAAAAACTGTTTTTT.

The CDR3 is CASTRAGGPYSYNEQFF. For the CDR3, the DNA is TGCGCCAGCACCAGAGCTGGCGGGCCTTACTCCTACAATGAGCAGTTCTTC. The chain has TRBV5-1 and TRBJ2-1, with D perhaps TRBD2 (5 bases). With 6 bases removed from V and 0 bases from J, the gap between germline ends came to 19 bases. Germline V gives CDR1 SGHRS, CDR2 YFSETQ. The CDR3 spans 17 residues.

The chain joins TRBV28 to TRBJ1-5; TRBD1 is a possible D gene (5 bases). The V gene lost 8 bases and the J gene lost 0 bases, with 17 bases spanning the gap. CDR1 is MDHEN and CDR2 is SYDVKM in the germline V gene. This CDR3 is 16 amino acids long. The CDR3: CASALRASSSNQPQHF. CDR3 DNA: TGTGCCAGCGCCCTCAGGGCATCTAGTAGCAATCAGCCCCAGCATTTT.

This clone was detected only once. The chain couples TRBV25-1 to TRBJ2-5, with TRBD2 identical over 11 bases. This CDR3 has 14 residues. Germline V gene lookup returns CDR1 MGHDK and CDR2 SYGVNS. J was trimmed by 5 bases and V by 6 bases; bases with no gene match: 5. The CDR3 region is CASRLAGDRETQYF. The CDR3 coding sequence is TGTGCCAGCAGACTAGCGGGAGATCGGGAGACCCAGTACTTC.

The chain combines TRBV10-3 with TRBJ2-4, with D perhaps TRBD2 (5 bases). CDR1 and CDR2 (germline): ENHRY, SYGVKD. Trimming shortened V by 3 bases and J by 5 bases, and 14 bases separated the two germline ends. There are 15 residues in the CDR3. In nucleotides, the CDR3 is TGTGCCATCAGTGATGAAGGGCAGGAGGAAAACATTCAGTACTTC. Translated: CAISDEGQEENIQYF.

This sequence joins TRBV2 and TRBJ2-3, with 8 nucleotides matching TRBD1. Trimming at V came to 7 bases and at J to 2 bases, leaving 5 bases not matched to a gene. The germline CDR1 and CDR2 sequences are SNHLY and FYNNEI. CDR3 length equals 14 residues. CDR3 sequence (DNA): TGTGCCAGCAAGGACAGGGACCTCACAGATACGCAGTATTTT. It is translated as CASKDRDLTDTQYF.

This sequence joins TRBV7-9 and TRBJ1-1; a weak D match, TRBD1 (5 bases). Germline V CDR1 and CDR2: SEHNR, FQNEAQ (reference sequence). The CDR3 runs to 13 residues. Trimming shortened V by 8 bases and J by 3 bases, and 13 bases separated the two germline ends. CDR3 sequence reads: CASHGGSYTEAFF. The DNA of the CDR3 is TGTGCCAGCCACGGGGGGTCTTACACTGAAGCTTTCTTT.

The rearrangement links TRBV15 to TRBJ1-1; tentative D call: TRBD1 (5 bases). V was pared by 0 bases and J by 3 bases, with 8 bases between. In germline, CDR1 is LNHNV, CDR2 YYDKDF (reference sequence). The CDR3 is 14 amino acids. CDR3 protein: CATSRDPGDTEAFF. In nucleotides, the CDR3 is TGTGCCACCAGCAGAGATCCGGGGGACACTGAAGCTTTCTTT.

This clone was seen more than once but under ten times. This chain links TRBV24-1 with TRBJ2-1, with a weak D call TRBD2 (5 bases). V was shortened by 4 bases and J by 6 bases, with 15 bases between the two germline ends. Germline-derived CDR1 and CDR2 are KGHDR and SFDVKD. This CDR3 has 15 residues. This CDR3 is CATSDREADSNEQFF. Here the CDR3 DNA reads TGTGCCACCAGTGACCGGGAAGCAGATAGCAATGAGCAGTTCTTC.

The chain is built from TRBV19 and TRBJ1-4, with D possibly being TRBD1 (5 bases). With 4 bases removed from V and 0 bases from J, the gap between germline ends came to 9 bases. This CDR3 region has 15 residues. CDR1 is LNHDA, CDR2 SQIVND, per germline (reference sequence). CDR3 region: CASSRSGATNEKLFF. The CDR3 DNA reads TGTGCCAGTAGTAGGTCGGGGGCAACTAATGAAAAACTGTTTTTT.

The chain has TRBV7-9 and TRBJ2-1, with 7 bases aligning to TRBD2. The CDR3 length is 14 residues. The trim removed 4 bases at V and 9 bases at J, leaving 9 bases unmatched. The germline V gene encodes CDR1 SEHNR and CDR2 FQNEAQ (reference sequence). The CDR3 DNA reads TGTGCCAGCAGCTCCTGGACTAGGCTCACTGAGCAGTTCTTC. Protein product: CASSSWTRLTEQFF.

The V gene is TRBV7-9, the J gene TRBJ1-1, with unresolved D. Trimming took 4 bases from V and 5 from J, leaving 17 bases between them. This CDR3 spans 15 amino acids. Germline V CDR1 and CDR2: SEHNR, FQNEAQ (reference sequence). The CDR3 DNA reads TGTGCCAGCAGCTCCCCGCTTGAGGGAAGGACTGAAGCTTTCTTT. Its translation: CASSSPLEGRTEAFF.

This chain joins TRBV19 and TRBJ2-7, with 8 positions matching TRBD2. Trimming at V came to 5 bases and at J to 1 base, leaving 7 bases not matched to a gene. The CDR3 runs 15 residues. The V gene's germline CDR1 is LNHDA and CDR2 SQIVND (reference sequence). As DNA, the CDR3 is TGTGCCAGTAGTGAACGACTAGCGCCTTCCTACGAGCAGTACTTC. Translating it yields CASSERLAPSYEQYF.

In the case of this clone: At one end the junction does not follow the germline gene, possibly because of a read error. The J gene is TRBJ2-1, the V gene TRBV5-4; 11 bases match TRBD2. The CDR3 extends over 14 amino acids. Germline values: CDR1 SGHNT, CDR2 YYREEE (reference sequence). The CDR3 region has the DNA TGTGCCAGCAGCTCTAGACTAGCGGGATTAAAGAGGGTCTTC. This translates into CASSSRLAGLKRVF.

The rearrangement joins TRBV18 to TRBJ2-3, with 8 bases lining up with TRBD2. The V and J ends lost 6 bases and 1 base, in that order; junction bases with no gene match: 9. The CDR3 covers 16 residues. Germline CDR1 reads KGHSH; CDR2 reads LQKENI. CDR3 residues: CASSAPGLGGTDTQYF. CDR3 bases: TGTGCCAGCTCCGCTCCGGGACTAGGTGGCACAGATACGCAGTATTTT.

The chain employs TRBV28 and TRBJ1-2; 7 bases line up with TRBD1. The V gene's germline CDR1 is MDHEN and CDR2 SYDVKM. There are 14 residues in the CDR3. V gave up 3 bases and J gave up 5 bases; unmatched junction bases: 6. CDR3 bases: TGTGCCAGCAGTTTCCCCCAGGGGGAGTATGGCTACACCTTC. As protein: CASSFPQGEYGYTF.

The rearrangement links TRBV28 to TRBJ1-2; D perhaps matches TRBD1 (6 bases). The CDR3 is 15 amino acids. Germline CDR1 MDHEN, CDR2 SYDVKM. The V and J ends lost 5 bases and 3 bases respectively, with 16 bases between them. CDR3 bases: TGTGCCAGCAGTCCTGGACAGATGGGTTACTATGGCTACACCTTC. It translates to CASSPGQMGYYGYTF.

In its sample, this clone was seen a few times. This chain joins TRBV28 and TRBJ2-1; no clear D gene. Trimming stripped 5 bases from V and 4 bases from J, with 12 bases between. Germline values: CDR1 MDHEN, CDR2 SYDVKM. This CDR3 contains 14 residues. The CDR3 loop reads CASSPALRYNEQFF. DNA for the CDR3: TGTGCCAGCAGTCCAGCATTGAGGTACAATGAGCAGTTCTTC.